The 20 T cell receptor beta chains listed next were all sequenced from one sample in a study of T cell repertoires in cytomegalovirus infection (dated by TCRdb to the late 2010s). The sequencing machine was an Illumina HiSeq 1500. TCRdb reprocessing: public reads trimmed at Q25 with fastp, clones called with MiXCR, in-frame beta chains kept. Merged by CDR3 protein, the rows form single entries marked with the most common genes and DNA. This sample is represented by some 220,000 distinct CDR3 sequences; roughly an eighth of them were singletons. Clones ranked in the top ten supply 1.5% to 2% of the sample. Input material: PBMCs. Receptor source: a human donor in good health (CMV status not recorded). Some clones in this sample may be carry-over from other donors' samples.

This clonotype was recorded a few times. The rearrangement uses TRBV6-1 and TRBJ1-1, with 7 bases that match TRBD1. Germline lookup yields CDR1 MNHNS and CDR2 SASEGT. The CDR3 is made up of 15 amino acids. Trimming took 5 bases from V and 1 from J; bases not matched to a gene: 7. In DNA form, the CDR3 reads TGTGCCAGCAGTCCGGACAGGCGGGGGAACACTGAAGCTTTCTTT. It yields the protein CASSPDRRGNTEAFF.

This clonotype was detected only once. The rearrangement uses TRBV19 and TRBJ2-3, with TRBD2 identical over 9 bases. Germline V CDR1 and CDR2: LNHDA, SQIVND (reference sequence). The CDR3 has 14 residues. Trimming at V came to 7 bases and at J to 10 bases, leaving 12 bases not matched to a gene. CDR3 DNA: TGTGCCAGTATGGCTAGCGGGAACGCACTAGCGCAGTATTTT. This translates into CASMASGNALAQYF.

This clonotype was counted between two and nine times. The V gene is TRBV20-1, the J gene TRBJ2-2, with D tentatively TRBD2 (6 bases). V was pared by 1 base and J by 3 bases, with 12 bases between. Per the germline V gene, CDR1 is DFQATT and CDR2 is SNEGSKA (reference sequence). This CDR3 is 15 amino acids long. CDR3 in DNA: TGCAGTGCTAGAGCCCTAGAGCGGGACACCGGGGAGCTGTTTTTT. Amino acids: CSARALERDTGELFF.

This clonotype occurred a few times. CDR3 in amino acids: CASSLYSGQDLGQPQHF. Written as DNA, the CDR3 is TGTGCCAGCAGTTTATACTCGGGACAGGATTTAGGGCAGCCCCAGCATTTT. J is TRBJ1-5 and V is TRBV28; TRBD1 aligns across 8 bases. J lost 7 bases, V lost 1 base, and 12 bases had no gene match. The germline V gene encodes CDR1 MDHEN and CDR2 SYDVKM. The length of the CDR3 is 17 residues.

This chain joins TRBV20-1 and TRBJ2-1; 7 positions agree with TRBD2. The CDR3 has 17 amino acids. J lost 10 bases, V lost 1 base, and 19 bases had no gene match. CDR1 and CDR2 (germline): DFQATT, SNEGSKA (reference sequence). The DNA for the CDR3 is TGCAGTGCTAGAGTCGCCCAATTACCAGAGCGGGACTACGAGCAGTTCTTC. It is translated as CSARVAQLPERDYEQFF.

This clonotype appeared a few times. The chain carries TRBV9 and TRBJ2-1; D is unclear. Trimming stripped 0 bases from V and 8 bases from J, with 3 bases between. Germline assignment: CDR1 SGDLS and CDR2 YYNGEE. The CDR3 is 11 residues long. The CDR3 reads CASSVVDEQFF. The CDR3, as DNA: TGTGCCAGCAGCGTAGTCGATGAGCAGTTCTTC.

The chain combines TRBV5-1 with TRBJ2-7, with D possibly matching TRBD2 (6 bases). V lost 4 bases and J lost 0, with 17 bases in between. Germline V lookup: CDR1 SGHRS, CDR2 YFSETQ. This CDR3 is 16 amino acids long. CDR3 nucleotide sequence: TGCGCCAGCAGCACAGGTGGGGGGAGGAGCTCCTACGAGCAGTACTTC. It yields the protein CASSTGGGRSSYEQYF.

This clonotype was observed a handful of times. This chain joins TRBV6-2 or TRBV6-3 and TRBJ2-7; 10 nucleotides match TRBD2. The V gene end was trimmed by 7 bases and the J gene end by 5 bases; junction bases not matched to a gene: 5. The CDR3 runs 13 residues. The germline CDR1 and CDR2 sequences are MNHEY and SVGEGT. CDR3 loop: CASTLAGDHEQYF. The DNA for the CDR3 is TGTGCCAGCACTCTAGCGGGAGACCACGAGCAGTACTTC.

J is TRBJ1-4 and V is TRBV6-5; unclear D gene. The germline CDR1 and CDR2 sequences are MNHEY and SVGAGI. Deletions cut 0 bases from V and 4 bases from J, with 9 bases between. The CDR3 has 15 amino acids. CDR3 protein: CASSYSSAGNEKLFF. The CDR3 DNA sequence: TGTGCCAGCAGTTACTCGTCCGCGGGTAATGAAAAACTGTTTTTT.

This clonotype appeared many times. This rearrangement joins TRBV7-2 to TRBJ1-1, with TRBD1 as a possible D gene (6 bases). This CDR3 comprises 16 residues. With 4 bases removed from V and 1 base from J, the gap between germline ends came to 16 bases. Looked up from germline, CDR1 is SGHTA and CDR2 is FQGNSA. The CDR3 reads CASSSRFGQSNTEAFF. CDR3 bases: TGTGCCAGCAGCTCTCGTTTTGGACAGTCGAACACTGAAGCTTTCTTT.

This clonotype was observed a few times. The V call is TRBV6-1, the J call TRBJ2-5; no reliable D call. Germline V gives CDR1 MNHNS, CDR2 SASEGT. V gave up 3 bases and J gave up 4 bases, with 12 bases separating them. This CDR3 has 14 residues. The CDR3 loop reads CASSDPPHGETQYF. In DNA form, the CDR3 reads TGTGCCAGCAGTGACCCCCCTCACGGAGAGACCCAGTACTTC.

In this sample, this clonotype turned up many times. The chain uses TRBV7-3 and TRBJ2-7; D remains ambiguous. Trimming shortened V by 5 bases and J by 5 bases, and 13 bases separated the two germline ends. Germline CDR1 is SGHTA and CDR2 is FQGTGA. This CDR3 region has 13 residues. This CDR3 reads CASSPGWTHEQYF. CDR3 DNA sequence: TGTGCCAGCAGCCCCGGCTGGACGCACGAGCAGTACTTC.

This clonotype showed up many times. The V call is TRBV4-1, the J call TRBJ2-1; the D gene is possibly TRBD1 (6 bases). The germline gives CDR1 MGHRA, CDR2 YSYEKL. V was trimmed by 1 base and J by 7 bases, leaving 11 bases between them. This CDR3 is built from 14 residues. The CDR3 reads CASSQVHRVNEQFF. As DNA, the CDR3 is TGCGCCAGCAGCCAAGTACACAGGGTAAATGAGCAGTTCTTC.

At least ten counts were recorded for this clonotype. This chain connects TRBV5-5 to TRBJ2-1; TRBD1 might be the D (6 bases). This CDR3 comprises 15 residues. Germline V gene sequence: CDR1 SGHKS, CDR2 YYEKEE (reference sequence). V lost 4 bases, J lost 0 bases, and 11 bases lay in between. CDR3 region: CASSTGTSSYNEQFF. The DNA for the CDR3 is TGTGCCAGCAGCACCGGGACAAGCTCCTACAATGAGCAGTTCTTC.

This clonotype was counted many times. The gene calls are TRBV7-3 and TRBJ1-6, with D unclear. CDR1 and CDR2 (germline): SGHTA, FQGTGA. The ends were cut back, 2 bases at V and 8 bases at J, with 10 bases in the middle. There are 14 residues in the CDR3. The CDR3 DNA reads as TGTGCCAGCAGCTTAGAGGGCGCAGATTCACCCCTCCACTTT. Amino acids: CASSLEGADSPLHF.

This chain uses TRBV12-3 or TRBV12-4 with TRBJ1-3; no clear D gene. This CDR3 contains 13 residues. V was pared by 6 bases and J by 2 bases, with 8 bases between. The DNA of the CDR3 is TGTGCCAGCAGGGTCGACACTGGAAACACCATATATTTT. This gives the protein CASRVDTGNTIYF.

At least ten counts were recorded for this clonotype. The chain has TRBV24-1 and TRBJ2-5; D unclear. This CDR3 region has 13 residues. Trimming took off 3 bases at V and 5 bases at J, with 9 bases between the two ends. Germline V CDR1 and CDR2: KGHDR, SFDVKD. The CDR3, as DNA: TGTGCCACCAGTGATGGAGTCGGGGAGACCCAGTACTTC. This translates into CATSDGVGETQYF.

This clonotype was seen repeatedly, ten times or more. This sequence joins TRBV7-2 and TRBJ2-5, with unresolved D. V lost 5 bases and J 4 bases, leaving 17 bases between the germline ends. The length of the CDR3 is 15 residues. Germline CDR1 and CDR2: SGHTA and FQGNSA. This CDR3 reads CASSATGYLGETQYF. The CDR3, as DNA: TGTGCCAGCAGCGCGACTGGCTACTTAGGAGAGACCCAGTACTTC. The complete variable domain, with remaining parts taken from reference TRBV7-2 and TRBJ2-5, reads GAGVSQSPSNKVTEKGKDVELRCDPISGHTALYWYRQSLGQGLEFLIYFQGNSAPDKSGLPSDRFSAERTGGSVSTLTIQRTQQEDSAVYLCASSATGYLGETQYFGPGTRLLVL.

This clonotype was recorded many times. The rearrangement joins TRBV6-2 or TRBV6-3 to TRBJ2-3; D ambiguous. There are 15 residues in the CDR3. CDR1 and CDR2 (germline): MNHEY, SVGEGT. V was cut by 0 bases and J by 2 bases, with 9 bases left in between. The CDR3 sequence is CASSYSRGDTDTQYF. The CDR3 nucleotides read TGTGCCAGCAGTTACTCCCGCGGTGACACAGATACGCAGTATTTT.

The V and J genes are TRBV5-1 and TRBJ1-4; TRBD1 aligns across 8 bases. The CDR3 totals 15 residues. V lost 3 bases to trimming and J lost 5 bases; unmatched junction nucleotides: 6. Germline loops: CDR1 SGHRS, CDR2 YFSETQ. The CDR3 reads CASSSGQGRNEKLFF. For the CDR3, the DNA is TGCGCCAGCAGCTCAGGACAGGGCCGGAATGAAAAACTGTTTTTT.